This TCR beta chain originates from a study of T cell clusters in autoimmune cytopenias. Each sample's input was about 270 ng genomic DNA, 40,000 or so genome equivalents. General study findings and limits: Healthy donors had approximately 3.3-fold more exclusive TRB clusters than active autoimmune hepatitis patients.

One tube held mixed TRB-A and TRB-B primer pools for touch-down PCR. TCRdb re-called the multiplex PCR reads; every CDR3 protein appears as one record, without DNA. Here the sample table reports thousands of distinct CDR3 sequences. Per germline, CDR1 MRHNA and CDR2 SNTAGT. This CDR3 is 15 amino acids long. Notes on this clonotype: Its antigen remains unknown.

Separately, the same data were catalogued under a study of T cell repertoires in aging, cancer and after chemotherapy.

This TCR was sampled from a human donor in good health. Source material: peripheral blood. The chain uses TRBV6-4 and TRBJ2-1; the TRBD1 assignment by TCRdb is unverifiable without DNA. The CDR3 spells CASSPQGGTYNEQFF.